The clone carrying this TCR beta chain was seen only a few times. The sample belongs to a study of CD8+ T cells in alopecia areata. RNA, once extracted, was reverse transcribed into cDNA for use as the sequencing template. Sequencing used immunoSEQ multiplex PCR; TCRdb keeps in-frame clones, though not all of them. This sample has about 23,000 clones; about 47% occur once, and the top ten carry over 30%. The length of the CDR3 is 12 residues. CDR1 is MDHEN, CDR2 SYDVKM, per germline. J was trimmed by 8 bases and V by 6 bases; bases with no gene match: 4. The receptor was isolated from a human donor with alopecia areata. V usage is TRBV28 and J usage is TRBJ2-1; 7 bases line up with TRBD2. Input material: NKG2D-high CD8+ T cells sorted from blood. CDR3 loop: CASRRETDEQFF. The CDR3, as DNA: TGTGCCAGCAGGCGGGAGACGGATGAGCAGTTCTTC.